This T cell receptor beta chain derives from a study of blood T cell repertoires in COVID-19. Profiling relied on immunoSEQ multiplex PCR, and the TCRdb table lists in-frame clones only, not all of them. The sample lists under 350,000 clones; about nine tenths were seen once. Germline CDR1 SQVTM, CDR2 ANQGSEA. This CDR3 comprises 12 residues. V was pared by 5 bases and J by 7 bases, with 14 bases between. The receptor's source is a woman aged 40 to 55 who had recovered from COVID-19. Sequenced material: PBMCs or T cells enriched from blood (not recorded which). This rearrangement joins TRBV29-1 to TRBJ1-1, with D tentatively TRBD1 (6 bases). CDR3 DNA sequence: TGCAGCGTTTCGGAGACAGGCCTTGAAGCTTTCTTT. The encoded protein is CSVSETGLEAFF.